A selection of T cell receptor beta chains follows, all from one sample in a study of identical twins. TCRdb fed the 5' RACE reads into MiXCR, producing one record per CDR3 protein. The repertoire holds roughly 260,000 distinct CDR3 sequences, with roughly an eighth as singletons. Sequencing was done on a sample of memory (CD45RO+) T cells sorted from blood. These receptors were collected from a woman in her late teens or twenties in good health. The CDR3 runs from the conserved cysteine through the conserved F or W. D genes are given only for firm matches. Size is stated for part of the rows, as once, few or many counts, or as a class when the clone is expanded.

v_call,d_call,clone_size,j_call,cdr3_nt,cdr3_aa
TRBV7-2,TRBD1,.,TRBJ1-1,TGTGCCAGCAGCTTAGTCGGGACAGAGAACACTGAAGCTTTCTTT,CASSLVGTENTEAFF
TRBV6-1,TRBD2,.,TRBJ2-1,TGTGCCAGTCCGAAGAGAGGGGAGCGGGGGAGGGATGAGCAGTTCTTC,CASPKRGERGRDEQFF
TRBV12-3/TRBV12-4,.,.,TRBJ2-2,TGTGCCAGCAGTATCGGACTGAACACCGGGGAGCTGTTTTTT,CASSIGLNTGELFF
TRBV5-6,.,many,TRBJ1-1,TGTGCCAGCAGCCCGAGGCGCAGGAACACTGAAGCTTTCTTT,CASSPRRRNTEAFF
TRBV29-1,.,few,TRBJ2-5,TGCAGCGTGGGGCCTCGAGAGACCCAGTACTTC,CSVGPRETQYF
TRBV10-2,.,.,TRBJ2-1,TGCGCCAGCAGTCGACTAGTAAGGGAGAATGAGCAGTTCTTC,CASSRLVRENEQFF
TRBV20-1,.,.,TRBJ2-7,TGCAGTGCCTTCCGTAGCGCCTACGAGCAGTACTTC,CSAFRSAYEQYF
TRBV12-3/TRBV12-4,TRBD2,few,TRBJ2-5,TGTGCCAGCAGGTTAGCGGGGGTCCCGGAGACCCAGTACTTC,CASRLAGVPETQYF
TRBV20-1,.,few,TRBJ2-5,TGCAGTGCTAGTCCAGGGGAGACCCAGTACTTC,CSASPGETQYF
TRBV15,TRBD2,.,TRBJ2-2,TGTGCCACCAGCAGACCCCCGCGGGAGGAGGGAGGGGAGCTGTTTTTT,CATSRPPREEGGELFF
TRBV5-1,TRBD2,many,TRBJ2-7,TGCGCCAGCAGCTTCCTAGCGGGCAACGAGCAGTACTTC,CASSFLAGNEQYF
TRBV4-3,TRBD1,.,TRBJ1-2,TGCGCCAGCAGCCAAGATCCCCGGGGGGACAGGGGATACGGCTACACCTTC,CASSQDPRGDRGYGYTF
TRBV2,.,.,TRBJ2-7,TGTGCCAGCAGGAAAACCTCCTACGAGCAGTACTTC,CASRKTSYEQYF
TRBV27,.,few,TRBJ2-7,TGTGCCAGCAGCTCGCATCCTTTTTCTCACGGCACCTACGAGCAGTACTTC,CASSSHPFSHGTYEQYF
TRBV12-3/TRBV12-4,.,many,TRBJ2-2,TGTGCCAGCAGCCCCCTGGGGGCACGCAACACCGGGGAGCTGTTTTTT,CASSPLGARNTGELFF
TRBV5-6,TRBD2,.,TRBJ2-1,TGTGCCAGCAGCTTGGCCGGACTAGCGGACTACAATGAGCAGTTCTTC,CASSLAGLADYNEQFF
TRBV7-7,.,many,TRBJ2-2,TGTGCCAGCAGCTCGACTAGTGGCACCGGGGAGCTGTTTTTT,CASSSTSGTGELFF
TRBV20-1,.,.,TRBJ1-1,TGCAGTGCTAGAACAAGGGGCCGGAACACTGAAGCTTTCTTT,CSARTRGRNTEAFF
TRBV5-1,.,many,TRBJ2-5,TGCGCCAGCAGCTTGCAGGATCCGGGAGAGACCCAGTACTTC,CASSLQDPGETQYF
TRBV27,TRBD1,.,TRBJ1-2,TGTGCCAGCAGTGGGGGACAGCAATATGGCTACACCTTC,CASSGGQQYGYTF
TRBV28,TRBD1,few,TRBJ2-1,TGTGCCAGCAGTACCGTATCGGGACAGGGTTTAGATGAGCAGTTCTTC,CASSTVSGQGLDEQFF
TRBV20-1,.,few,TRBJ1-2,TGCAGTGCTAGAGACGGTGGAGGAATCGCCGGCTACACCTTC,CSARDGGGIAGYTF
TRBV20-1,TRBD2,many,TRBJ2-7,TGCAGTGCTAGAACGATACTAGCGGGAGCCTACGAGCAGTACTTC,CSARTILAGAYEQYF
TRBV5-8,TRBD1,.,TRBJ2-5,TGTGCCAGCGGCTTGGAAGGGACAGGGCGACAGTTC,CASGLEGTGRQF
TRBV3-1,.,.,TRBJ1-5,TGTGCCAGCAGCCCTACTGGGACGGCACAGCCCCAGCATTTT,CASSPTGTAQPQHF
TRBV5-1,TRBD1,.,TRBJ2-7,TGCGCCAGCAGCTCACCACAGGGGAACGAGCAGTACTTC,CASSSPQGNEQYF
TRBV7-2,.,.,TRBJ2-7,TGTGCCAGCAGCTTTGACAGAACCTACGAGCAGTACTTC,CASSFDRTYEQYF
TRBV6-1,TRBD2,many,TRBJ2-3,TGTGCCAGCAGTCGGACTAGCGGGGGTATGGATACGCAGTATTTT,CASSRTSGGMDTQYF
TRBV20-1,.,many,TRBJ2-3,TGCAGTGCCCGGAGCGGGTCGCCAGATACGCAGTATTTT,CSARSGSPDTQYF
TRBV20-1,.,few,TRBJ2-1,TGCAGTGCCCCCTCTCCAGCGTCATTTTACAATGAGCAGTTCTTC,CSAPSPASFYNEQFF
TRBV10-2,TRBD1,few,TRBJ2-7,TGCGCCAGCAGCGGGACAGACCCATCCTACGAGCAGTACTTC,CASSGTDPSYEQYF
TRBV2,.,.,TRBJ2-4,TGTGCCAGCAGTGAAGGGGATAATAGGGCCAAAAACATTCAGTACTTC,CASSEGDNRAKNIQYF
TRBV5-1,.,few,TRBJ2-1,TGCGCCAGCAGCATAGGAGGTCCCATGCAGTTCTTC,CASSIGGPMQFF
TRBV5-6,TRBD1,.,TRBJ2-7,TGTGCCAGCAGCTTGGTGGGACAGGGTTCCTACGAGCAGTACTTC,CASSLVGQGSYEQYF
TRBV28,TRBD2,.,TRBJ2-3,TGTGCCAGCAGTTCACTAGCGGGATTCACAGATACGCAGTATTTT,CASSSLAGFTDTQYF
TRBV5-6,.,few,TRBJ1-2,TGTGCCAGCAGCTTGGCTGGTGGCGGGCAGGGGTACTATGGCTACACCTTC,CASSLAGGGQGYYGYTF
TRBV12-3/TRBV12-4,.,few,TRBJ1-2,TGTGCCAGCAGTTTAGTCTCAGTGTCGAGGGGCTACACCTTC,CASSLVSVSRGYTF
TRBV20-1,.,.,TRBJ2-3,TGCAATACGCGGGACTCCGCCACGGGGGATACGCAGTATTTT,CNTRDSATGDTQYF
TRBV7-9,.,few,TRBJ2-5,TGTGCCAGCGGAACCGGACGAACCCAACTCCAAGAGACCCAGTACTTC,CASGTGRTQLQETQYF
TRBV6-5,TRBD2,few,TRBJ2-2,TGTGCCAGCAGTTACTCGCCGGGACTAGCGGGAGCCTCCGGGGAGCTGTTTTTT,CASSYSPGLAGASGELFF
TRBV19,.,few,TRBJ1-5,TGTGCCAGTAGTATAACAGGGTTTAATCAGCCCCAGCATTTT,CASSITGFNQPQHF
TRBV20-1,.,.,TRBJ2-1,TGCAGTGCTAGTACTCTATCCACCTCCTACAATGAGCAGTTCTTC,CSASTLSTSYNEQFF
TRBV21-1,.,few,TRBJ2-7,TGTGCCAGCAGCAAATGTCGGGCCTACGAGCAGTACTTC,CASSKCRAYEQYF
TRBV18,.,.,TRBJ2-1,TGTGCCAGCTCACCACGGGCGGGGGAGCAGTTCTTC,CASSPRAGEQFF
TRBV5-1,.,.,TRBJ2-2,TGCGCCAGCACGGAGGGAGGATGGGACACCGGGGAGCTGTTTTTT,CASTEGGWDTGELFF
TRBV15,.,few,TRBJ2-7,TGTGCCACCAGCAGGAGGGCGGGGGCGGGGGAGCAGTACTTC,CATSRRAGAGEQYF
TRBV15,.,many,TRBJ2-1,TGTGCCACCAGCAGAGATTTGGGCTGGGACAATGAGCAGTTCTTC,CATSRDLGWDNEQFF
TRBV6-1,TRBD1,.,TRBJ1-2,TGTGCCAGCACCGAAAGGGACAGTTTTGGCTTCACCTTC,CASTERDSFGFTF